This T cell receptor beta chain comes out of a study of naive and memory T cell subsets. Study-level results: This RNA-based method may be sensitive to activation-related transcript changes. Tuberculin site TCR excess was interpreted as type IV hypersensitivity infiltration.

V shed 1 base and J shed 0 bases, with 22 bases lying between them. The CDR3 consists of 19 residues. The germline CDR1 and CDR2 sequences are DFQATT and SNEGSKA (reference sequence). Noted treatment: skin biopsy from PPD injection site in Mantoux-positive individual. Cells were not sorted; total RNA input targeted 1 to 1000 ng. An oligonucleotide containing a UMI was ligated to the 3' end of TCR cDNA. Blood and skin TCR RNA was reverse transcribed with alpha and beta constant primers. The SP2 primer and nested alpha and beta constant region primers amplified ligated cDNA in four rounds. Each CDR3 protein gets one entry after TCRdb re-called the UMI-ligation and nested PCR reads with MiXCR. The table includes 18,000 or so distinct CDR3 sequences, 8% to 10% detected once. At least ten counts were recorded for this clonotype. The target antigen is unknown.

The gene calls are TRBV20-1 and TRBJ1-3, with a possible D match to TRBD1 (5 bases). The specimen was skin, collected from a tuberculin skin test site. The clonotype originates from an adult in good health. CDR3 residues: CSARAGSYALTDSGNTIYF. The CDR3 DNA is TGCAGTGCTAGAGCTGGGTCCTACGCCTTGACAGACTCTGGAAACACCATATATTTT.